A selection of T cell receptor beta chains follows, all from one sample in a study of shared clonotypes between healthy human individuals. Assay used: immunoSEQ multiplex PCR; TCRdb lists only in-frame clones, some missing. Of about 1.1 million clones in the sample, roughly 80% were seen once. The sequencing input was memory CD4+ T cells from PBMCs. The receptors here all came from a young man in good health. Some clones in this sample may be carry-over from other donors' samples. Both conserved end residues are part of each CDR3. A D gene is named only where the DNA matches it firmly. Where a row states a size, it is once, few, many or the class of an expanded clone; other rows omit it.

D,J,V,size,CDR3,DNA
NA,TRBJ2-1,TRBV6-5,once,CASRYQRGNEQFF,TGTGCCAGCAGGTATCAAAGGGGAAATGAGCAGTTCTTC
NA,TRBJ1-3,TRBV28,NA,CASSLWSSGNTIYF,TGTGCCAGCAGTTTATGGAGCTCTGGAAACACCATATATTTT
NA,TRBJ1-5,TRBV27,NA,CASRMRQTNQPQHF,TGTGCCAGCAGGATGCGACAGACTAATCAGCCCCAGCATTTT
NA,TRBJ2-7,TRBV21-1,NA,CASSKELGQGISYEQYF,TGTGCCAGCAGCAAAGAGCTCGGGCAGGGGATCTCCTACGAGCAGTACTTC
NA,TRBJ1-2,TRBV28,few,CASSSDGVYGYTF,TGTGCCAGCAGTTCCGATGGGGTCTATGGCTACACCTTC
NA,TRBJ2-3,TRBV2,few,CASSTMSPTDTQYF,TGTGCCAGCAGTACGATGTCCCCCACAGATACGCAGTATTTT
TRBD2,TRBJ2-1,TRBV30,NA,CAWRSLAASSYNEQFF,TGTGCCTGGAGATCCCTAGCGGCGTCCTCCTACAATGAGCAGTTCTTC
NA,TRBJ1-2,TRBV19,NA,CASSLDTF,TGTGCCAGTAGTCTTGACACCTTC
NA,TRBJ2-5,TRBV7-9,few,CASSKRAVQETQYF,TGTGCCAGCAGCAAAAGGGCGGTTCAAGAGACCCAGTACTTC
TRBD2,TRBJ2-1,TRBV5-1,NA,CASSSRPRGLAVSYNEQFF,TGCGCCAGCAGCTCTCGACCCCGAGGACTAGCGGTTTCCTACAATGAGCAGTTCTTC
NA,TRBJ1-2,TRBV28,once,CASSSPGDRKAVYGYTF,TGTGCCAGCAGTTCCCCCGGAGACAGGAAAGCTGTCTATGGCTACACCTTC
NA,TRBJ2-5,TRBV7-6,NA,CASSPRRGSEETQYF,TGTGCCAGCAGCCCGCGAAGGGGGTCAGAAGAGACCCAGTACTTC
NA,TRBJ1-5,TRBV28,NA,CASSLPGTSNQPQHF,TGTGCCAGCAGTCTACCCGGGACATCAAATCAGCCCCAGCATTTT
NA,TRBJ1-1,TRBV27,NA,CASSPRRHNMNTEAFF,TGTGCCAGCAGTCCCCGCAGGCACAACATGAACACTGAAGCTTTCTTT
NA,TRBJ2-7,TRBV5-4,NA,CASSFGGDYEQYF,TGTGCCAGCAGCTTTGGCGGAGACTACGAGCAGTACTTC
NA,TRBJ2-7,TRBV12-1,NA,CASGTSGRPAYEQYF,TGTGCCAGCGGGACTAGCGGGAGGCCGGCCTACGAGCAGTACTTC
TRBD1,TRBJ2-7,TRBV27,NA,CASSFGQGYEQYF,TGTGCCAGCAGTTTTGGACAGGGGTACGAGCAGTACTTC
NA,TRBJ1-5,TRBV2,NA,CASNLGSSNQPQHF,TGTGCCAGCAATCTTGGCAGTTCGAATCAGCCCCAGCATTTT
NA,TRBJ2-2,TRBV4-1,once,CASSRGTGELFF,TGCGCCAGCAGCCGAGGCACCGGGGAGCTGTTTTTT
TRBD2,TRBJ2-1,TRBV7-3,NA,CASSTSGSSYNEQFF,TGTGCCAGCAGCACTAGCGGAAGCTCCTACAATGAGCAGTTCTTC
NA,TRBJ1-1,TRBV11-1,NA,CASSSGLANTEAFF,TGTGCCAGCAGCTCGGGACTCGCGAACACTGAAGCTTTCTTT
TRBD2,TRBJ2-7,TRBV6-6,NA,CASRRTSVIYEQYF,TGTGCCAGCCGTAGGACTAGCGTCATCTACGAGCAGTACTTC
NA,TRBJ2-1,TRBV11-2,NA,CASSLVWVRGYNEQFF,TGTGCCAGCAGCTTAGTATGGGTTCGAGGCTACAATGAGCAGTTCTTC
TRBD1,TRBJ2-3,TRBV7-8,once,CASSRGTAGFTDTQYF,TGTGCCAGCAGCAGAGGGACAGCAGGATTCACAGATACGCAGTATTTT
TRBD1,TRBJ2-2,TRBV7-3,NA,CASSSPLGTGMMFF,TGTGCCAGCAGCTCCCCCCTTGGGACAGGGATGATGTTTTTT
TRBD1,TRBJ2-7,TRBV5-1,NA,CASSPRTGREQYF,TGCGCCAGCAGCCCTAGGACAGGGCGCGAGCAGTACTTC
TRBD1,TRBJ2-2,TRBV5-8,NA,CASSLPQGVNTGELFF,TGTGCCAGCAGCTTGCCTCAGGGGGTGAACACCGGGGAGCTGTTTTTT